A selection of T cell receptor beta chains follows, all from one sample in a study of PD-L1 blockade in urothelial cancer. Profiled with immunoSEQ multiplex PCR; TCRdb holds only in-frame clones, not every one. The top ten hold around 2% of the sample, which has around 40,000 clones, approximately 90% seen once. Sequencing was performed on PBMCs, taken around atezolizumab (anti-PD-L1) treatment. These receptors were taken from a man between 60 and 75 years old with urothelial cancer. Each CDR3 is given with its conserved first and last residue. Fields, in order: CDR3 length, clone size, J gene, D gene, V gene, CDR3 protein, CDR3 DNA. A D gene is named only where the DNA matches it firmly. Size is stated for part of the rows, as once, few or many counts, or as a class when the clone is expanded.

len: 14
abundance: .
j_gene: TRBJ1-2
d_gene: .
v_gene: TRBV5-4
CDR3aa: CASSPRTESYGYTF
CDR3nt: TGTGCCAGCAGCCCCCGGACAGAAAGCTATGGCTACACCTTC

len: 16
abundance: .
j_gene: TRBJ2-5
d_gene: .
v_gene: TRBV6-6
CDR3aa: CASSYPPLGSQETQYF
CDR3nt: TGTGCCAGCAGTTACCCTCCGCTAGGATCCCAAGAGACCCAGTACTTC

len: 15
abundance: .
j_gene: TRBJ2-7
d_gene: .
v_gene: TRBV4-3
CDR3aa: CASSQDVRDSYEQYF
CDR3nt: TGCGCCAGCAGCCAAGATGTCAGGGACTCCTACGAGCAGTACTTC

len: 16
abundance: .
j_gene: TRBJ2-2
d_gene: .
v_gene: TRBV12-5
CDR3aa: CASGLVSTGVGGELFF
CDR3nt: TGTGCTAGTGGTTTGGTTTCCACAGGAGTTGGCGGGGAGCTGTTTTTT

len: 14
abundance: .
j_gene: TRBJ2-3
d_gene: .
v_gene: TRBV4-3
CDR3aa: CASSQGIRLDTQYF
CDR3nt: TGCGCCAGCAGCCAAGGCATCCGACTAGATACGCAGTATTTT

len: 14
abundance: once
j_gene: TRBJ2-2
d_gene: .
v_gene: TRBV6-4
CDR3aa: CASSPATRTGELFF
CDR3nt: TGTGCCAGCAGTCCCGCCACGCGGACCGGGGAGCTGTTTTTT

len: 14
abundance: once
j_gene: TRBJ2-7
d_gene: TRBD1
v_gene: TRBV5-1
CDR3aa: CASSLGTGPVEQYF
CDR3nt: TGCGCCAGCAGCTTAGGGACAGGGCCCGTCGAGCAGTACTTC

len: 14
abundance: .
j_gene: TRBJ2-5
d_gene: TRBD2
v_gene: TRBV5-1
CDR3aa: CASSLASGQETQYF
CDR3nt: TGCGCCAGCAGCCTCGCTAGCGGTCAAGAGACCCAGTACTTC

len: 12
abundance: .
j_gene: TRBJ2-5
d_gene: TRBD1
v_gene: TRBV5-1
CDR3aa: CASSEQGETQYF
CDR3nt: TGCGCCAGCAGCGAACAGGGGGAGACCCAGTACTTC

len: 17
abundance: .
j_gene: TRBJ1-1
d_gene: TRBD1
v_gene: TRBV30
CDR3aa: CAWSSPGQGILPTEAFF
CDR3nt: TGTGCCTGGAGTTCCCCGGGACAGGGTATTCTTCCAACTGAAGCTTTCTTT

len: 14
abundance: .
j_gene: TRBJ1-2
d_gene: TRBD1
v_gene: TRBV5-8
CDR3aa: CASSFPGTVYGYTF
CDR3nt: TGTGCCAGCAGCTTTCCTGGGACAGTCTATGGCTACACCTTC

len: 13
abundance: .
j_gene: TRBJ1-1
d_gene: .
v_gene: TRBV30
CDR3aa: CAWSGTGLTEAFF
CDR3nt: TGTGCCTGGAGTGGTACAGGGTTGACTGAAGCTTTCTTT

len: 17
abundance: .
j_gene: TRBJ2-3
d_gene: TRBD2
v_gene: TRBV19
CDR3aa: CASSAGLAGVRMDTQYF
CDR3nt: TGTGCCAGTAGTGCCGGACTAGCTGGGGTTCGGATGGATACGCAGTATTTT

len: 14
abundance: .
j_gene: TRBJ1-2
d_gene: .
v_gene: TRBV30
CDR3aa: CAWSEGGQSYGYTF
CDR3nt: TGTGCCTGGAGTGAGGGAGGCCAGAGCTATGGCTACACCTTC

len: 18
abundance: .
j_gene: TRBJ2-2
d_gene: .
v_gene: TRBV9
CDR3aa: CASSSQGVRIKNTGELFF
CDR3nt: TGTGCCAGCAGCTCCCAAGGGGTCCGGATCAAAAACACCGGGGAGCTGTTTTTT

len: 14
abundance: few
j_gene: TRBJ1-1
d_gene: .
v_gene: TRBV9
CDR3aa: CASSPKDRNTEAFF
CDR3nt: TGTGCCAGCAGCCCAAAGGACAGGAACACTGAAGCTTTCTTT

len: 12
abundance: .
j_gene: TRBJ1-2
d_gene: .
v_gene: TRBV7-3
CDR3aa: CASSSQGFGYTF
CDR3nt: TGTGCCAGCAGCTCCCAGGGATTCGGCTACACCTTC

len: 15
abundance: .
j_gene: TRBJ1-5
d_gene: .
v_gene: TRBV5-4
CDR3aa: CASSTGGGGNQPQHF
CDR3nt: TGTGCCAGCAGCACTGGTGGGGGGGGCAATCAGCCCCAGCATTTT

len: 16
abundance: .
j_gene: TRBJ2-1
d_gene: TRBD1
v_gene: TRBV15
CDR3aa: CATSRKGAGAGNEQFF
CDR3nt: TGTGCCACCAGCAGAAAGGGGGCAGGGGCTGGGAATGAGCAGTTCTTC

len: 15
abundance: .
j_gene: TRBJ2-1
d_gene: .
v_gene: TRBV19
CDR3aa: CASSSSSNSYNEQFF
CDR3nt: TGTGCCAGTAGTAGTAGCAGTAACTCCTACAATGAGCAGTTCTTC

len: 14
abundance: .
j_gene: TRBJ2-5
d_gene: TRBD1
v_gene: TRBV19
CDR3aa: CASSIIGGKETQYF
CDR3nt: TGTGCCAGTAGTATAATAGGGGGCAAAGAGACCCAGTACTTC

len: 17
abundance: .
j_gene: TRBJ2-3
d_gene: .
v_gene: TRBV27
CDR3aa: CASSLFPTGLGTDTQYF
CDR3nt: TGTGCCAGCAGTTTATTCCCGACAGGCCTAGGCACAGATACGCAGTATTTT

len: 14
abundance: .
j_gene: TRBJ2-7
d_gene: .
v_gene: TRBV14
CDR3aa: CASSRDSRAYEQYF
CDR3nt: TGTGCCAGCTCAAGGGACTCTCGGGCCTACGAGCAGTACTTC

len: 13
abundance: .
j_gene: TRBJ2-5
d_gene: TRBD1
v_gene: TRBV10-1
CDR3aa: CASGLTSQGEQYF
CDR3nt: TGCGCCAGCGGCCTTACCTCACAGGGGGAGCAGTACTTC

len: 13
abundance: .
j_gene: TRBJ2-5
d_gene: .
v_gene: TRBV6-1
CDR3aa: CASSVPGQETQYF
CDR3nt: TGTGCCAGCAGTGTTCCGGGGCAAGAGACCCAGTACTTC

len: 13
abundance: .
j_gene: TRBJ1-1
d_gene: TRBD1
v_gene: TRBV10-3
CDR3aa: CATKNRGGTEAFF
CDR3nt: TGTGCCACCAAAAACAGGGGGGGCACTGAAGCTTTCTTT

len: 13
abundance: .
j_gene: TRBJ2-3
d_gene: .
v_gene: TRBV5-4
CDR3aa: CASSPGLPDTQYF
CDR3nt: TGTGCCAGCAGCCCGGGACTCCCAGATACGCAGTATTTT

len: 13
abundance: .
j_gene: TRBJ1-2
d_gene: TRBD1
v_gene: TRBV6-6
CDR3aa: CASSLTGEWGYTF
CDR3nt: TGTGCCAGCAGCCTGACAGGGGAGTGGGGCTACACCTTC

len: 13
abundance: once
j_gene: TRBJ2-3
d_gene: .
v_gene: TRBV9
CDR3aa: CASSVAGTDTQYF
CDR3nt: TGTGCCAGCAGCGTAGCCGGCACAGATACGCAGTATTTT

len: 12
abundance: .
j_gene: TRBJ2-7
d_gene: .
v_gene: TRBV30
CDR3aa: CAWEQGAYEQYF
CDR3nt: TGTGCCTGGGAACAGGGAGCCTACGAGCAGTACTTC

len: 14
abundance: once
j_gene: TRBJ2-1
d_gene: TRBD2
v_gene: TRBV7-3
CDR3aa: CASSSPSGNNEQFF
CDR3nt: TGTGCCAGCAGTTCGCCTAGCGGAAACAATGAGCAGTTCTTC

len: 15
abundance: .
j_gene: TRBJ1-1
d_gene: TRBD1
v_gene: TRBV6-5
CDR3aa: CASRDLTGANTEAFF
CDR3nt: TGTGCCAGCAGGGATTTGACAGGGGCGAACACTGAAGCTTTCTTT

len: 16
abundance: .
j_gene: TRBJ2-7
d_gene: .
v_gene: TRBV19
CDR3aa: CASRPPPPGSPYEQYF
CDR3nt: TGTGCCAGTAGACCCCCACCCCCGGGTTCCCCCTACGAGCAGTACTTC

len: 16
abundance: .
j_gene: TRBJ2-3
d_gene: TRBD1
v_gene: TRBV9
CDR3aa: CASSSRQGARTDTQYF
CDR3nt: TGTGCCAGCAGCTCCCGACAGGGGGCCCGCACAGATACGCAGTATTTT

len: 12
abundance: once
j_gene: TRBJ2-1
d_gene: .
v_gene: TRBV19
CDR3aa: CASSIVRNEQFF
CDR3nt: TGTGCCAGTAGTATAGTCCGGAATGAGCAGTTCTTC

len: 12
abundance: few
j_gene: TRBJ2-7
d_gene: .
v_gene: TRBV5-1
CDR3aa: CASSFQGYEQYF
CDR3nt: TGCGCCAGCAGCTTCCAGGGTTACGAGCAGTACTTC

len: 14
abundance: .
j_gene: TRBJ1-1
d_gene: .
v_gene: TRBV9
CDR3aa: CASSVVSMNTEAFF
CDR3nt: TGTGCCAGCAGCGTAGTCAGTATGAACACTGAAGCTTTCTTT

len: 13
abundance: .
j_gene: TRBJ2-1
d_gene: .
v_gene: TRBV27
CDR3aa: CASRFGVYNEQFF
CDR3nt: TGTGCCAGCAGATTCGGGGTTTACAATGAGCAGTTCTTC

len: 15
abundance: .
j_gene: TRBJ1-5
d_gene: .
v_gene: TRBV28
CDR3aa: CASSFLGRQNQPQHF
CDR3nt: TGTGCCAGCAGTTTCCTGGGGCGACAGAATCAGCCCCAGCATTTT

len: 14
abundance: .
j_gene: TRBJ1-3
d_gene: .
v_gene: TRBV11-3
CDR3aa: CASSLETTVSTIYF
CDR3nt: TGTGCCAGCAGCTTAGAGACTACAGTGAGCACCATATATTTT

len: 12
abundance: .
j_gene: TRBJ2-3
d_gene: .
v_gene: TRBV10-3
CDR3aa: CAISDNTDTQYF
CDR3nt: TGTGCCATCAGTGACAACACAGATACGCAGTATTTT

len: 16
abundance: .
j_gene: TRBJ2-7
d_gene: TRBD2
v_gene: TRBV6-6
CDR3aa: CASSYRASGSSYEQYF
CDR3nt: TGTGCCAGCAGTTATCGGGCTAGCGGGAGTAGTTACGAGCAGTACTTC

len: 15
abundance: .
j_gene: TRBJ1-3
d_gene: TRBD1
v_gene: TRBV6-5
CDR3aa: CASTRTGNPGNTIYF
CDR3nt: TGTGCCAGCACCCGGACAGGGAATCCTGGAAACACCATATATTTT

len: 14
abundance: .
j_gene: TRBJ1-2
d_gene: TRBD1
v_gene: TRBV6-6
CDR3aa: CASSPRDRPYGYTF
CDR3nt: TGTGCCAGCAGTCCCCGGGACAGGCCTTATGGCTACACCTTC

len: 15
abundance: .
j_gene: TRBJ2-3
d_gene: .
v_gene: TRBV6-5
CDR3aa: CASSYGGGPTDTQYF
CDR3nt: TGTGCCAGCAGTTACGGGGGGGGCCCCACAGATACGCAGTATTTT